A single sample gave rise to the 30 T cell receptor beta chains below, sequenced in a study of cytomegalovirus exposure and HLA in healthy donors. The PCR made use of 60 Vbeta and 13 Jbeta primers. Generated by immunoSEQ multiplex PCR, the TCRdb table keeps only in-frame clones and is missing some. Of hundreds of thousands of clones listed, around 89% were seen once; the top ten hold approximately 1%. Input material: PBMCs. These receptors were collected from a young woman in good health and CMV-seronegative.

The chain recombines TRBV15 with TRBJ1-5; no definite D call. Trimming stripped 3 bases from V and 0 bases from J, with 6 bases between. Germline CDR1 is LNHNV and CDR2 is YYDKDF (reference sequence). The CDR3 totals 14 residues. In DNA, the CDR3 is TGTGCCACCAGCAGTGACTATAGCAATCAGCCCCAGCATTTT. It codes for CATSSDYSNQPQHF.

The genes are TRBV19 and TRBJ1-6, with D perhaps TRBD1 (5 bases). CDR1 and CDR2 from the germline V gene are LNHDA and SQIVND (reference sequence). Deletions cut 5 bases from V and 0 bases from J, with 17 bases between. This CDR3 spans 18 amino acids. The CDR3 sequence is CASSPVKGITSYNSPLHF. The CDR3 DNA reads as TGTGCCAGTAGTCCCGTAAAGGGGATTACCTCCTATAATTCACCCCTCCACTTT.

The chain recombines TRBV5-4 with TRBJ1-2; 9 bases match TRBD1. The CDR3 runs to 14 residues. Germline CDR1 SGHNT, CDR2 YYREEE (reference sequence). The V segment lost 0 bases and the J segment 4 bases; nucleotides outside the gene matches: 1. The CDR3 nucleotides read TGTGCCAGCAGCTTGGGGACAGGGGTCTATGGCTACACCTTC. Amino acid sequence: CASSLGTGVYGYTF.

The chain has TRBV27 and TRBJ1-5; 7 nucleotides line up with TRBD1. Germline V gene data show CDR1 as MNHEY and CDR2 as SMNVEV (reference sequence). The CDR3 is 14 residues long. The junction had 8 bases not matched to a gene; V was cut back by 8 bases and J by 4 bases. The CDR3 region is CASGRQGVNQPQHF. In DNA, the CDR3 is TGTGCCAGCGGACGACAGGGTGTAAATCAGCCCCAGCATTTT.

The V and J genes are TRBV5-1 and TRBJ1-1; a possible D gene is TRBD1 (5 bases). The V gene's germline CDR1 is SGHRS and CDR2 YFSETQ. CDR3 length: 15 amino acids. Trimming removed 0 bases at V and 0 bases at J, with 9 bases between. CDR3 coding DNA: TGCGCCAGCAGCTTGGCGCAGGGAATGAACACTGAAGCTTTCTTT. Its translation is CASSLAQGMNTEAFF.

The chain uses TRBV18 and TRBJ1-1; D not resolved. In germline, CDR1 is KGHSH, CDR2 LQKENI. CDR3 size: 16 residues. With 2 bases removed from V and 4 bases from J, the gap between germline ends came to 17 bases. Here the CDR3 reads CASSPLAGRGGTEAFF. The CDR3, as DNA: TGTGCCAGCTCACCATTGGCCGGGAGAGGAGGCACTGAAGCTTTCTTT.

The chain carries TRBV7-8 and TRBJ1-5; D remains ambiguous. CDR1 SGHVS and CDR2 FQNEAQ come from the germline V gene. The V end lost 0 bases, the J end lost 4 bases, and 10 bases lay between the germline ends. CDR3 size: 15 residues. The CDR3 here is CASSLASRGNQPQHF. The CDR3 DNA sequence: TGTGCCAGCAGCTTAGCGTCCCGGGGAAATCAGCCCCAGCATTTT. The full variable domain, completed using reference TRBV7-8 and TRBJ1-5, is GAGVSQSPRYKVAKRGQDVALRCDPISGHVSLFWYQQALGQGPEFLTYFQNEAQLDKSGLPSDRFFAERPEGSVSTLKIQRTQQEDSAVYLCASSLASRGNQPQHFGDGTRLSIL.

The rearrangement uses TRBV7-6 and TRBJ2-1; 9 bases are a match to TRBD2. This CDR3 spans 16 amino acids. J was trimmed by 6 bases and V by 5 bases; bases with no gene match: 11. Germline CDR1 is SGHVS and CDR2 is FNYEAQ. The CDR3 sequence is CASSTRSGRSPNEQFF. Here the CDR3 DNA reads TGTGCCAGCAGCACCCGTAGCGGGAGATCCCCCAATGAGCAGTTCTTC.

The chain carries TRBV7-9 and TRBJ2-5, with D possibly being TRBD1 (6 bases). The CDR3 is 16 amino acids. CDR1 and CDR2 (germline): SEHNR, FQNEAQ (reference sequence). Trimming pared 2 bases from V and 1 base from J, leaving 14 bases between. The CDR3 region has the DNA TGTGCCAGCAGCTTACCTACAGGGTCGCCCCAAGAGACCCAGTACTTC. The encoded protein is CASSLPTGSPQETQYF.

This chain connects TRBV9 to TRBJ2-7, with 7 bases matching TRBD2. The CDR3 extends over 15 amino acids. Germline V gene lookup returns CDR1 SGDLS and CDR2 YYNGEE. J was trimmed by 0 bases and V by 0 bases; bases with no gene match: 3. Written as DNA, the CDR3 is TGTGCCAGCAGCGTAGCGGCTAGCGGCTCCTACGAGCAGTACTTC. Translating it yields CASSVAASGSYEQYF.

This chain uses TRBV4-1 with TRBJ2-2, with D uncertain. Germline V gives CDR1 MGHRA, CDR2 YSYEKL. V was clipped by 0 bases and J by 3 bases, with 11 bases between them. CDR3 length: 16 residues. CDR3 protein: CASSQDPTRYTGELFF. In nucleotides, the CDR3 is TGCGCCAGCAGCCAAGATCCCACCAGATACACCGGGGAGCTGTTTTTT.

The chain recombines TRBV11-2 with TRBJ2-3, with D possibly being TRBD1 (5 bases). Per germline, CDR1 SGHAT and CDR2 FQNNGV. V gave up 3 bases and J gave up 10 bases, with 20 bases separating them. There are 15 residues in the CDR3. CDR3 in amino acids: CASSFYATESWAQYF. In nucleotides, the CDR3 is TGTGCCAGCAGCTTTTACGCGACAGAATCCTGGGCGCAGTATTTT. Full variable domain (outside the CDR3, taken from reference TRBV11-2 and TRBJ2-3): EAGVAQSPRYKIIEKRQSVAFWCNPISGHATLYWYQQILGQGPKLLIQFQNNGVVDDSQLPKDRFSAERLKGVDSTLKIQPAKLEDSAVYLCASSFYATESWAQYFGPGTRLTVL.

The chain's CDR3 is CSVGEGVEQYF. The CDR3 DNA reads as TGCAGCGTTGGAGAAGGGGTCGAGCAGTACTTC. V usage is TRBV29-1 and J usage is TRBJ2-7, with a weak D call TRBD1 (5 bases). V gave up 4 bases and J gave up 6 bases, with 10 bases separating them. CDR1 SQVTM and CDR2 ANQGSEA come from the germline V gene. CDR3 length: 11 amino acids.

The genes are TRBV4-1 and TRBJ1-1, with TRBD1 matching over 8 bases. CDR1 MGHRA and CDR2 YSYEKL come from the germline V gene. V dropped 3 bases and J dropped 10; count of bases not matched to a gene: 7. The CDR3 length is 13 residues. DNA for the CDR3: TGCGCCAGCAGCCACTGGGGACAGGTGGGAGCTTTCTTT. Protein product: CASSHWGQVGAFF.

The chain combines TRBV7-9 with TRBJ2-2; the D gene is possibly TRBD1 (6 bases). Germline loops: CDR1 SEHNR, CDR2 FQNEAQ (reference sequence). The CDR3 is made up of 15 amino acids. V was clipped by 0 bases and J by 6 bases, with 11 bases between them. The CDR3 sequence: CASSLAGEGAGELFF. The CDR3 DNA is TGTGCCAGCAGCTTAGCGGGAGAGGGGGCCGGGGAGCTGTTTTTT.

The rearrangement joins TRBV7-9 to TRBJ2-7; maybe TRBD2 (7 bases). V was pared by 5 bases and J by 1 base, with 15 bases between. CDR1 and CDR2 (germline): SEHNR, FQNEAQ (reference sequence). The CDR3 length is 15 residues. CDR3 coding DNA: TGTGCCAGCAGCCCGGGACACGGGGGGTCCTACGAGCAGTACTTC. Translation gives CASSPGHGGSYEQYF.

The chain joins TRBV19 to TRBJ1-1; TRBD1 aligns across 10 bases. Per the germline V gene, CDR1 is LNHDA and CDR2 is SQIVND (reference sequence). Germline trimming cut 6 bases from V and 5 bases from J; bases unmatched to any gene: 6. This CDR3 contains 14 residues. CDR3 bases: TGTGCCAGTAGATTTGGGACAGGGGTTACTGAAGCTTTCTTT. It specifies CASRFGTGVTEAFF.

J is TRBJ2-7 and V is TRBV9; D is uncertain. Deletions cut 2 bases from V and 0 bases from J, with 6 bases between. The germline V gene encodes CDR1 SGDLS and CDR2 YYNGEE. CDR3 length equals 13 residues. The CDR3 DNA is TGTGCCAGCAGCGTCGCAGGCTCCTACGAGCAGTACTTC. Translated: CASSVAGSYEQYF.

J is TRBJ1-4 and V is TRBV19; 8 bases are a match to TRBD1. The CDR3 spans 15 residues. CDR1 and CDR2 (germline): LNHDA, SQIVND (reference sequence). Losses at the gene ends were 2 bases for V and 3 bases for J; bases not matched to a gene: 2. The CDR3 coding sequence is TGTGCCAGTAGTATATGGACAGGGTCTAATGAAAAACTGTTTTTT. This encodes CASSIWTGSNEKLFF.

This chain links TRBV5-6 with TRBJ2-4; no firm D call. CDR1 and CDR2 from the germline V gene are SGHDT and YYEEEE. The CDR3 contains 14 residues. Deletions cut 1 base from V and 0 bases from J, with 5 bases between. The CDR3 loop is CASSLTEAKNIQYF. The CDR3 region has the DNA TGTGCCAGCAGCTTGACAGAAGCCAAAAACATTCAGTACTTC.

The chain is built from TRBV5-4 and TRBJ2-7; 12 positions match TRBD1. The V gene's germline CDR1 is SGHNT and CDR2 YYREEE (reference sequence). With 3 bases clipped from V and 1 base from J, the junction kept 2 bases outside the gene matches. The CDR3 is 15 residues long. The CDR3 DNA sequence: TGTGCCAGCAGCTGGGGACAGGGGGCTTCCTACGAGCAGTACTTC. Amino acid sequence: CASSWGQGASYEQYF.

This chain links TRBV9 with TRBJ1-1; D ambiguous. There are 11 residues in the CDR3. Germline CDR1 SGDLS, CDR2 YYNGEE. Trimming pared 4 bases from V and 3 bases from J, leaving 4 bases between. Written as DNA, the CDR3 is TGTGCCAGCAGCCCATACACTGAAGCTTTCTTT. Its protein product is CASSPYTEAFF. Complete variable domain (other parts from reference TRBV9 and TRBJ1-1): DSGVTQTPKHLITATGQRVTLRCSPRSGDLSVYWYQQSLDQGLQFLIQYYNGEERAKGNILERFSAQQFPDLHSELNLSSLELGDSALYFCASSPYTEAFFGQGTRLTVV.

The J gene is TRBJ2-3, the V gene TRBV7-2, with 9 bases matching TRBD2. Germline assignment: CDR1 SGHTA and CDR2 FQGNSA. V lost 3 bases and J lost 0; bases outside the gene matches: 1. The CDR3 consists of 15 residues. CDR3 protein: CASSFGLASTDTQYF. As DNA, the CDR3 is TGTGCCAGCAGCTTCGGACTAGCGAGCACAGATACGCAGTATTTT.

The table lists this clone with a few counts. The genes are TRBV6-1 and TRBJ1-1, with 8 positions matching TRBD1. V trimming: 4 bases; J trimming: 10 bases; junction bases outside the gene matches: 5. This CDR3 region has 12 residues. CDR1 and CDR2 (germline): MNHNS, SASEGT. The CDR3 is CASSVWTGLAFF. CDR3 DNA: TGTGCCAGCAGTGTTTGGACAGGGTTAGCTTTCTTT.

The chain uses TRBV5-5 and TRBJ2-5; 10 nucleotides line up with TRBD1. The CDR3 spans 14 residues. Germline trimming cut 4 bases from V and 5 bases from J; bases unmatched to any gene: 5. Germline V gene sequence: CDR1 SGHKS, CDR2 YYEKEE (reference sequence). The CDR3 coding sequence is TGTGCCAGCAGCGGACAGGGGGGACCGGAGACCCAGTACTTC. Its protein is CASSGQGGPETQYF.

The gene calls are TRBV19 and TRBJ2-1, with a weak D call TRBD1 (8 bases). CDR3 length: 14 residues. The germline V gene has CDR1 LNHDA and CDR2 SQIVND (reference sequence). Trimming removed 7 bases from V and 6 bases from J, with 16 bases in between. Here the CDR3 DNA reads TGTGCCAGTACTAGGACAGGGAGGGGCAATGAGCAGTTCTTC. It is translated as CASTRTGRGNEQFF.

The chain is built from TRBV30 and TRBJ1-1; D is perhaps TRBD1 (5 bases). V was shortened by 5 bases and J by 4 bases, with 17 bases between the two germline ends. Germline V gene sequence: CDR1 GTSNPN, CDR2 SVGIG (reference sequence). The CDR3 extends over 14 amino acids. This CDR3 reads CAWDTGTAGTEAFF. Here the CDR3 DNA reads TGTGCCTGGGATACCGGGACTGCTGGCACTGAAGCTTTCTTT.

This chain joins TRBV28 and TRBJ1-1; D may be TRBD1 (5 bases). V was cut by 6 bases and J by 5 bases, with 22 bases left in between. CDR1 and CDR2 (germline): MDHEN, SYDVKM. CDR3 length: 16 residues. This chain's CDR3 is CASRMKLQGVGTEAFF. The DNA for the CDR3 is TGTGCCAGCAGGATGAAACTGCAGGGTGTAGGGACTGAAGCTTTCTTT.

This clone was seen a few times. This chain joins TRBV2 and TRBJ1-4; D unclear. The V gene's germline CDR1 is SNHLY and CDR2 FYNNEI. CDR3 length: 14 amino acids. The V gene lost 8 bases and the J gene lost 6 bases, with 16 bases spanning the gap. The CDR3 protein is CASRRGRGDEKLFF. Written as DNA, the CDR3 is TGTGCCAGCCGCCGAGGGCGAGGAGATGAAAAACTGTTTTTT. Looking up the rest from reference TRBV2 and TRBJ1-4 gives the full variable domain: EPEVTQTPSHQVTQMGQEVILRCVPISNHLYFYWYRQILGQKVEFLVSFYNNEISEKSEIFDDQFSVERPDGSNFTLKIRSTKLEDSAMYFCASRRGRGDEKLFFGSGTQLSVL.

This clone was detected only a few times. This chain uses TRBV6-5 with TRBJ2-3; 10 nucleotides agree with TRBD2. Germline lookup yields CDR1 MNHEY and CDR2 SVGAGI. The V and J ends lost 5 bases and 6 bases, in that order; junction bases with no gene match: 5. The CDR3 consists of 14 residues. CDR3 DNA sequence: TGTGCCAGCAGTCGGACTAGCGGAAGTGATACGCAGTATTTT. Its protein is CASSRTSGSDTQYF.